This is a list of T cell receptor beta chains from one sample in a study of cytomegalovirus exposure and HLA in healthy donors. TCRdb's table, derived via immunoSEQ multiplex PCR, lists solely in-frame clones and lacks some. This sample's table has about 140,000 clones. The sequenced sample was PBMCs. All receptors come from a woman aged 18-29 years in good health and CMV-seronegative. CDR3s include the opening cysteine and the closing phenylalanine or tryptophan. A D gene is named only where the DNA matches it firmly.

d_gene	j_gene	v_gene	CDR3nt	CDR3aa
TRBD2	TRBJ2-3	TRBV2	TGTGCCAGCAGTGAAAGGACTAGCCGGGAGGATACGCAGTATTTT	CASSERTSREDTQYF
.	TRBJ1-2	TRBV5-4	TGTGCCAGCAGCTTACAGGGACCTAACTATGGCTACACCTTC	CASSLQGPNYGYTF
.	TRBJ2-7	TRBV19	TGTGCCAGTAGTATAAAGGCGGAGGGCTCCTACGAGCAGTACTTC	CASSIKAEGSYEQYF
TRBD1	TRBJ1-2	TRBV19	TGTGCCAGTATTCCTGGGACAGGGAATAACTATGGCTACACCTTC	CASIPGTGNNYGYTF
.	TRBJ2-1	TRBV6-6	TGTGCCAGCAGCCAATCTCAGGGTAGTGAGCAGTTCTTC	CASSQSQGSEQFF
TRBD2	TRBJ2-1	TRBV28	TGTGCCAGCCTCCGACTAGCGGGAGCCTATGAGCAGTTCTTC	CASLRLAGAYEQFF
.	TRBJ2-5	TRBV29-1	TGCAGCGTTGATGGGGGGGCATCGGAGACCCAGTACTTC	CSVDGGASETQYF
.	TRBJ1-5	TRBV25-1	TGTGCCAGCAGTGATTTGAGGTACAATCAGCCCCAGCATTTT	CASSDLRYNQPQHF
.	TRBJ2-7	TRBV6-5	TGTGCCAGCACCACCGTAGGGACATACCCCTACGAGCAGTACTTC	CASTTVGTYPYEQYF
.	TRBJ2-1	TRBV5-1	TGCGCCAGCAGCCCCAGAGGCGGGGCTACCTCCTACAATGAGCAGTTCTTC	CASSPRGGATSYNEQFF
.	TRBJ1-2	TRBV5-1	TGCGCCAGCAGACAAACAGGCTCTAACTATGGCTACACCTTC	CASRQTGSNYGYTF
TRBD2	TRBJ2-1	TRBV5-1	TGCGCCAGCAGCTTGGCCGTTGCGGGAGAGCCCTACAATGAGCAGTTCTTC	CASSLAVAGEPYNEQFF
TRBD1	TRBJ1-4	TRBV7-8	TGTGCCAGCAGCACCACAGGGGCAGCCAATGAAAAACTGTTTTTT	CASSTTGAANEKLFF
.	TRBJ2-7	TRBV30	TGTGCCTGGGGCGGGTACGAGCAGTACTTC	CAWGGYEQYF
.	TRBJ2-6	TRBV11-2	TGTGCCAGCAGCGCACTACCCCGCTCTGGGGCCAACGTCCTGACTTTC	CASSALPRSGANVLTF
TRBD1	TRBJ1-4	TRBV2	TGTGCCAGCAGTGATATCGGACAGGGGGCTAATGAAAAACTGTTTTTT	CASSDIGQGANEKLFF
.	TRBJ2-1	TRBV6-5	TGTGCCAGCTGTATTGGAGGGAGCTCCTACAATGAGCAGTTCTTC	CASCIGGSSYNEQFF
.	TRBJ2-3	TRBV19	TGTGCCAGTAGGAAAAACAGGGTGATCTCAGATACGCAGTATTTT	CASRKNRVISDTQYF
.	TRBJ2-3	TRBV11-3	TGTGCCAGCAGCTTAGTCGTTAGCACAGATACGCAGTATTTT	CASSLVVSTDTQYF
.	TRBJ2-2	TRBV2	TGTGCCAGCAGTGAAGACTACACCGGGGAGCTGTTTTTT	CASSEDYTGELFF
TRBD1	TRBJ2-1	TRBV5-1	TGCGCCAGCAGCTACGGGACAGGGAATCGCAATGAGCAGTTCTTC	CASSYGTGNRNEQFF
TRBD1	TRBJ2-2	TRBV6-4	TGTGCCAGCAGAAAGGGACAGGGTACGAACACCGGGGAGCTGTTTTTT	CASRKGQGTNTGELFF
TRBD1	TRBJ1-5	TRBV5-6	TGTGCCAGCAGCTGGGGACAGGGGAGCGGCAATCAGCCCCAGCATTTT	CASSWGQGSGNQPQHF
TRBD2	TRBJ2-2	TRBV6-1	TGTGCCATCGGGACTAGCGAAACCGGGGAGCTGTTTTTT	CAIGTSETGELFF
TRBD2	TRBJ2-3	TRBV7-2	TGTGCCACCGCCAGGAACGGAGCGGGAGTCCCAGATACGCAGTATTTT	CATARNGAGVPDTQYF
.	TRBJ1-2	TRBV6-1	TGTGCCAGCAGTGATCCGGGGTCTTTTCTTGGTGGCTACACCTTC	CASSDPGSFLGGYTF
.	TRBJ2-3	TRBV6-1	TGTGCCAGCAGCTATTGGGGCGGGACCACAGATACGCAGTATTTT	CASSYWGGTTDTQYF
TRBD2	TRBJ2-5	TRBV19	TGTGCCAGTAGTTTCCTGACTAGCGGGCAAGAGACCCAGTACTTC	CASSFLTSGQETQYF
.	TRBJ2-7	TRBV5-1	TGCGCCAGCAGCTGGTCGAGCGGTGGGGATGAGCAGTACTTC	CASSWSSGGDEQYF
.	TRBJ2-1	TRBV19	TGTGCCAGTAGTGGTCAGGGTTACAATGAGCAGTTCTTC	CASSGQGYNEQFF
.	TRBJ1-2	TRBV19	TGTGCCAGTAGTACCCTATCGAACTATGGCTACACCTTC	CASSTLSNYGYTF
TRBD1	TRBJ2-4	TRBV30	TGTGCCTTCGGACAGGGGGCAACCAAAAACATTCAGTACTTC	CAFGQGATKNIQYF
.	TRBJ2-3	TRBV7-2	TGTGCCAGCAGCTTACAAACATATACGCAGTATTTT	CASSLQTYTQYF
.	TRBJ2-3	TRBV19	TGTGCCAGTAGTAACGGAGACGCTAGCACAGATACGCAGTATTTT	CASSNGDASTDTQYF
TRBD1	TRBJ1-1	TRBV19	TGTGCCAGTAGCGCCTGGGGACAGGTGAACACTGAAGCTTTCTTT	CASSAWGQVNTEAFF
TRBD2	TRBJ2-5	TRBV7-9	TGTGCCAGCAGCGCACGGACTAGCGGGAGCGAGACCCAGTACTTC	CASSARTSGSETQYF
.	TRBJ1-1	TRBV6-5	TGTGCCAGCAGTTACTCGGGGGGGCTGAAGAACACTGAAGCTTTCTTT	CASSYSGGLKNTEAFF
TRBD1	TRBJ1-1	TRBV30	TGTGCTCGGTCGGGGGACAGGGGGCATACTGAAGCTTTCTTT	CARSGDRGHTEAFF
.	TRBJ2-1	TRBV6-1	TGTGCCAGCAGTGAATTGGCCATAGGGGTCAATGAGCAGTTCTTC	CASSELAIGVNEQFF
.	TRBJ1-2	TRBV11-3	TGTGCCAGCAGCTTAAACTCGCTCGATCCAGGCTACACCTTC	CASSLNSLDPGYTF
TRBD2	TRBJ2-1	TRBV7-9	TGTGCCAGCAGCTCCTTAGCGGGAGGACACAATGAGCAGTTCTTC	CASSSLAGGHNEQFF
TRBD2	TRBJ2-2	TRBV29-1	TGCAGCGTTACTAGCGGGAGGGCCGGGGAGCTGTTTTTT	CSVTSGRAGELFF
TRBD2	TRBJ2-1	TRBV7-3	TGTGCCAGCACAGCGGGGGACAATGAGCAGTTCTTC	CASTAGDNEQFF
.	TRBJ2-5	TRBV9	TGTGCCAGCAGCGTATCGGGGGAGGCCCAAGAGACCCAGTACTTC	CASSVSGEAQETQYF
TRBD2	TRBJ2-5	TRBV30	TGTGCCTGGAGTGTACGGCTAGCGGGAGGCCCGTACCAAGAGACCCAGTACTTC	CAWSVRLAGGPYQETQYF
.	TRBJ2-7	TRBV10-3	TGTGCCATCAGTGAGGTACAGGGAGCCTACGAGCAGTACTTC	CAISEVQGAYEQYF
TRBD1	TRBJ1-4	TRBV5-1	TGCGCCAGCGGGAAGACAGGGTTTGGTGAAAAACTGTTTTTT	CASGKTGFGEKLFF
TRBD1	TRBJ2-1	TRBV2	TGTGCCAGCAGTGAGGACACCGGGACAGGGGTTGAGCAGTTCTTC	CASSEDTGTGVEQFF
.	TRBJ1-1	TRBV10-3	TGTGCCATCAGTGAGTCACGTGGCAGGGGATTGAACACTGAAGCTTTCTTT	CAISESRGRGLNTEAFF
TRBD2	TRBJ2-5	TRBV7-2	TGTGCCAGCAGCTTACGGGGGGAGGAGACCCAGTACTTC	CASSLRGEETQYF
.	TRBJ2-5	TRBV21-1	TGTGCCAGCAGCAACGGGGAGACCCAGTACTTC	CASSNGETQYF
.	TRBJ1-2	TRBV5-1	TGCGCCAGCAGCTCCGGAAAGGAGGAGGGCTACACCTTC	CASSSGKEEGYTF
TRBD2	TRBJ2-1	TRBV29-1	TGCAGCGTTGACCGACTAGCGGGAGGGCCCTCATATGAGCAGTTCTTC	CSVDRLAGGPSYEQFF
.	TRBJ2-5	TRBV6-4	TGTGCCAGCAGCATGACTTCGACCCCGGGAGAGACCCAGTACTTC	CASSMTSTPGETQYF